Below, 8 T cell receptor beta chains from the same sample are listed, as sequenced in a study of T cells in Graves' hyperthyroidism and ophthalmopathy. Amplified TCR beta CDR3 regions came from RNA transcripts. An initial round of RT-PCR targeting the TCR CDR3 relied on the HTBI primer set. TCRdb redid the calling of the multiplex PCR reads with MiXCR, one entry per CDR3 protein. The table has roughly 360,000 distinct CDR3 sequences, around an eighth seen once; the top ten hold less than 25%. The sequenced material came from blood. The receptors shown here come from a young man with Graves' hyperthyroidism that later progressed to Graves' ophthalmopathy.

This clonotype was seen many times. The gene calls are TRBV18 and TRBJ1-2; D is unresolved. The ends were cut back, 2 bases at V and 5 bases at J, with 12 bases in the middle. CDR1 is KGHSH, CDR2 LQKENI, per germline. This CDR3 contains 14 residues. CDR3 amino acids: CASSPWARTYGYTF. The CDR3 DNA reads as TGTGCCAGCTCACCATGGGCCAGAACTTATGGCTACACCTTC. Together with reference TRBV18 and TRBJ1-2, the CDR3 gives the full variable domain: NAGVMQNPRHLVRRRGQEARLRCSPMKGHSHVYWYRQLPEEGLKFMVYLQKENIIDESGMPKERFSAEFPKEGPSILRIQQVVRGDSAAYFCASSPWARTYGYTFGSGTRLTVV.

Remarks on this clonotype: Given a much more abundant clone one base away, this may be a read error. The chain joins TRBV7-6 to TRBJ1-6; no firm D call. CDR3 length: 12 amino acids. Germline loops: CDR1 SGHVS, CDR2 FNYEAQ. Trimming removed 8 bases from V and 7 bases from J, with 9 bases in between. CDR3 sequence: CASGQANSPLHF. The CDR3 coding sequence is TGTGCCAGCGGCCAGGCGAATTCACCCCTCCACTTT.

Note on this clonotype: A much larger clonotype is one base distant, so this may be a read error. The chain is built from TRBV2 and TRBJ2-3; the D gene is possibly TRBD2 (6 bases). CDR1 is SNHLY, CDR2 FYNNEI, per germline. This CDR3 is built from 13 residues. The CDR3 DNA reads as TGTGTCAGCTCTGGCCAGGGAGGAGATACGCAGTATTTT. Translated, it gives CVSSGQGGDTQYF.

The CDR3: CASSYAGNGDQPQHF. DNA for the CDR3: TGTGCCAGCAGTTACGCAGGTAACGGTGATCAGCCCCAGCATTTT. The chain employs TRBV6-5 and TRBJ1-5, with no clear D. Trimming took off 2 bases at V and 5 bases at J, with 13 bases between the two ends. The CDR3 has 15 residues. Germline assignment: CDR1 MNHEY and CDR2 SVGAGI.

This sequence joins TRBV7-9 and TRBJ1-4; 8 bases are shared with TRBD1. The length of the CDR3 is 19 residues. Looked up from germline, CDR1 is SEHNR and CDR2 is FQNEAQ (reference sequence). With V trimmed by 4 bases and J by 0 bases, 13 bases remained unmatched. The CDR3 is CASSSGQGRITATNEKLFF. DNA for the CDR3: TGTGCCAGCAGCTCTGGACAGGGCCGAATTACTGCAACTAATGAAAAACTGTTTTTT.

This clonotype was observed a handful of times. V usage is TRBV9 and J usage is TRBJ1-2, with 8 bases lining up with TRBD1. This CDR3 has 14 amino acids. Trimming removed 0 bases from V and 4 bases from J; junction bases left unmatched: 2. Germline values: CDR1 SGDLS, CDR2 YYNGEE. The CDR3 DNA reads TGTGCCAGCAGCGTAGGGGACAGGTCCTATGGCTACACCTTC. Translated: CASSVGDRSYGYTF. Supplemented by reference TRBV9 and TRBJ1-2, the full variable domain reads DSGVTQTPKHLITATGQRVTLRCSPRSGDLSVYWYQQSLDQGLQFLIQYYNGEERAKGNILERFSAQQFPDLHSELNLSSLELGDSALYFCASSVGDRSYGYTFGSGTRLTVV.

This clonotype has a count of ten or more. CDR3 sequence: CASSLGGRGELFF. CDR3 DNA sequence: TGTGCCAGCAGTTTGGGGGGTCGCGGGGAGCTGTTTTTT. The chain recombines TRBV12-3 or TRBV12-4 with TRBJ2-2; D perhaps matches TRBD2 (6 bases). This CDR3 comprises 13 residues. V shed 3 bases and J shed 7 bases, with 9 bases lying between them.

This clonotype has ten or more counts. This sequence joins TRBV5-1 and TRBJ1-1; 8 nucleotides align to TRBD1. The CDR3 covers 13 residues. V lost 5 bases and J lost 4; bases outside the gene matches: 4. Germline CDR1 reads SGHRS; CDR2 reads YFSETQ. This CDR3 reads CASRLQGGTEAFF. The CDR3 DNA follows: TGCGCCAGCAGGCTACAGGGGGGCACTGAAGCTTTCTTT.